The 21 T cell receptor beta chains below come from one sample, sequenced in a study of cytomegalovirus exposure and HLA in healthy donors. The PCR used 60 Vbeta and 13 Jbeta primers. Using immunoSEQ multiplex PCR, the repertoire was profiled, and TCRdb retains in-frame clones only, with some absent. The sample lists about 230,000 clones; approximately 82% were seen once. Sequenced material: PBMCs. The source of these receptors is a woman aged 40 to 50 in good health and CMV-seronegative.

V is TRBV13 and J is TRBJ2-2; tentatively, D is TRBD1 (5 bases). V lost 1 base and J 3 bases, leaving 9 bases between the germline ends. The CDR3 spans 15 residues. Germline assignment: CDR1 PRHDT and CDR2 FYEKMQ (reference sequence). The CDR3 spells CASSLELGDTGELFF. In DNA, the CDR3 is TGTGCCAGCAGCTTAGAGTTAGGGGACACCGGGGAGCTGTTTTTT.

This chain connects TRBV7-2 to TRBJ2-7; D call uncertain. CDR1 is SGHTA and CDR2 is FQGNSA in the germline V gene. Trimming took off 1 base at V and 0 bases at J, with 7 bases between the two ends. The CDR3 is made up of 14 amino acids. CDR3 residues: CASSLEAGSYEQYF. As DNA, the CDR3 is TGTGCCAGCAGCTTAGAAGCAGGCTCCTACGAGCAGTACTTC.

V usage is TRBV28 and J usage is TRBJ1-2, with TRBD1 matching 7 bases. This CDR3 comprises 14 residues. Per germline, CDR1 MDHEN and CDR2 SYDVKM. The J segment lost 5 bases and the V segment lost 3 bases, leaving 6 bases of the junction unmatched. CDR3 loop: CASSFGDRAYGYTF. In DNA form, the CDR3 reads TGTGCCAGCAGTTTCGGGGACAGAGCATATGGCTACACCTTC.

The V gene is TRBV7-3, the J gene TRBJ1-2; a weak D match, TRBD1 (5 bases). The CDR3 consists of 14 residues. Germline V CDR1 and CDR2: SGHTA, FQGTGA. The V end lost 5 bases, the J end lost 3 bases, and 13 bases lay between the germline ends. As DNA, the CDR3 is TGTGCCAGCAGCCCGCGGGGCAGTGACTATGGCTACACCTTC. Translation: CASSPRGSDYGYTF.

V is TRBV28 and J is TRBJ2-7, with 9 bases that match TRBD1. V lost 6 bases, J lost 4 bases, and 7 bases stayed unmatched. Germline V gene lookup returns CDR1 MDHEN and CDR2 SYDVKM. This CDR3 contains 14 residues. The CDR3, as DNA: TGTGCCAGCAGACCCGGGACAGGGTCGTACGAGCAGTACTTC. Translation: CASRPGTGSYEQYF.

This chain uses TRBV4-2 with TRBJ1-6, with D possibly being TRBD1 (5 bases). The CDR3 contains 14 residues. Trimming pared 0 bases from V and 12 bases from J, leaving 12 bases between. Germline V gene sequence: CDR1 LGHNA, CDR2 YNFKEQ. The DNA of the CDR3 is TGTGCCAGCAGCCAAGATGATGGGGCGAAACCCCTCCACTTT. This translates into CASSQDDGAKPLHF.

This clone was observed a single time. This chain uses TRBV7-8 with TRBJ2-5; tentative D call: TRBD2 (5 bases). CDR3 size: 15 residues. CDR1 SGHVS and CDR2 FQNEAQ come from the germline V gene. The ends were cut back, 1 base at V and 4 bases at J, with 13 bases in the middle. The CDR3 coding sequence is TGTGCCAGCAGCTTAGTTCGCCTACGGGGAGAGACCCAGTACTTC. Translation gives CASSLVRLRGETQYF.

This clone has just one count. The genes are TRBV19 and TRBJ2-7; TRBD1 matches at 7 bases. CDR1 and CDR2 (germline): LNHDA, SQIVND (reference sequence). With 6 bases clipped from V and 0 bases from J, the junction kept 8 bases outside the gene matches. The CDR3 covers 15 residues. DNA of the CDR3: TGTGCCAGTAGGGGGACAGCTTCTAGCTCCTACGAGCAGTACTTC. This codes for CASRGTASSSYEQYF.

V gene TRBV7-9 combines with J gene TRBJ1-1; 9 bases are shared with TRBD1. The CDR3 totals 14 residues. Per the germline V gene, CDR1 is SEHNR and CDR2 is FQNEAQ (reference sequence). V shed 5 bases and J 3 bases; nucleotides not matched to a gene: 4. This chain's CDR3 is CASSPRTGDTEAFF. The CDR3 nucleotides read TGTGCCAGCAGCCCCCGGACAGGGGACACTGAAGCTTTCTTT.

The chain is built from TRBV7-2 and TRBJ1-2; 8 positions match TRBD1. V was clipped by 1 base and J by 4 bases; unmatched bases: 8. Germline CDR1 is SGHTA and CDR2 is FQGNSA. CDR3 size: 16 residues. The chain's CDR3 is CASSLDDHRGSYGYTF. The DNA for the CDR3 is TGTGCCAGCAGCTTAGATGATCACAGGGGGTCCTATGGCTACACCTTC.

The chain recombines TRBV11-1 with TRBJ1-6; D is uncertain. The V end was cut by 7 bases, the J end by 7 bases, with 17 bases between. Germline V lookup: CDR1 SGHAT, CDR2 FQDESV (reference sequence). The CDR3 contains 15 residues. The CDR3 DNA sequence: TGTGCCAGCAACTCTCCGGGATTTGAAAATTCACCCCTCCACTTT. Amino acid sequence: CASNSPGFENSPLHF.

This clone was counted between two and nine times. The chain recombines TRBV6-1 with TRBJ2-4, with 7 bases matching TRBD2. Trimming took 1 base from V and 2 from J; bases not matched to a gene: 8. This CDR3 spans 17 amino acids. CDR1 MNHNS and CDR2 SASEGT come from the germline V gene. Written as DNA, the CDR3 is TGTGCCAGCAGTGAAGTAGCGGGCGCTGGATCCAAAAACATTCAGTACTTC. Translated: CASSEVAGAGSKNIQYF.

This CDR3 reads CASSRARDTGELFF. The CDR3 bases are TGTGCCAGCAGCCGGGCCAGGGACACCGGGGAGCTGTTTTTT. The chain uses TRBV7-6 and TRBJ2-2, with TRBD1 as a possible D gene (5 bases). Trimming removed 5 bases from V and 3 bases from J, with 10 bases in between. The CDR3 covers 14 residues. The germline V gene has CDR1 SGHVS and CDR2 FNYEAQ.

The chain carries TRBV9 and TRBJ2-2, with 7 bases matching TRBD2. Looked up from germline, CDR1 is SGDLS and CDR2 is YYNGEE. Unmatched junction bases numbered 8, after V lost 7 bases and J lost 2 bases. The length of the CDR3 is 15 residues. The CDR3 nucleotides are TGTGCCAGCGCCTGGGGGAGGGGAAACACCGGGGAGCTGTTTTTT. Its protein product is CASAWGRGNTGELFF.

This chain uses TRBV5-1 with TRBJ2-3, with TRBD2 matching over 7 bases. CDR1 SGHRS and CDR2 YFSETQ come from the germline V gene. This CDR3 region has 14 residues. The ends lost 4 bases at V and 2 bases at J; junction bases unmatched: 4. In nucleotides, the CDR3 is TGCGCCAGCAGCGACGGGACTAACACAGATACGCAGTATTTT. Translation gives CASSDGTNTDTQYF.

V is TRBV7-9 and J is TRBJ1-1; TRBD1 matches 8 bases. CDR3 size: 16 residues. Germline trimming cut 5 bases from V and 3 bases from J; bases unmatched to any gene: 11. CDR1 SEHNR and CDR2 FQNEAQ come from the germline V gene (reference sequence). CDR3 in amino acids: CASSPGQGIGDTEAFF. The DNA of the CDR3 is TGTGCCAGCAGCCCAGGACAGGGAATAGGCGACACTGAAGCTTTCTTT.

The chain carries TRBV9 and TRBJ2-7; maybe TRBD2 (6 bases). The germline V gene has CDR1 SGDLS and CDR2 YYNGEE. V gave up 1 base and J gave up 0 bases, with 14 bases separating them. The CDR3 covers 16 residues. The CDR3 loop is CASSVSTGGGSYEQYF. CDR3 bases: TGTGCCAGCAGCGTAAGCACCGGGGGAGGCTCCTACGAGCAGTACTTC.

The gene calls are TRBV28 and TRBJ1-2; tentative D call: TRBD1 (5 bases). This CDR3 has 14 amino acids. Deletions cut 3 bases from V and 1 base from J, with 9 bases between. From germline, CDR1 is MDHEN and CDR2 SYDVKM. The CDR3 sequence: CASSLGGSNYGYTF. The DNA of the CDR3 is TGTGCCAGCAGTTTGGGGGGAAGTAACTATGGCTACACCTTC.

The rearrangement uses TRBV11-2 and TRBJ1-2; 9 nucleotides line up with TRBD1. The J segment lost 7 bases and the V segment lost 1 base, leaving 7 bases of the junction unmatched. CDR1 is SGHAT and CDR2 is FQNNGV in the germline V gene. CDR3 length: 15 residues. The DNA for the CDR3 is TGTGCCAGCAGCTTAGTGTTCGGGACAGGGTCTGGCTACACCTTC. Translated: CASSLVFGTGSGYTF.

The chain links TRBV19 to TRBJ1-5; D perhaps matches TRBD1 (6 bases). Trimming pared 2 bases from V and 5 bases from J, leaving 19 bases between. CDR3 size: 17 residues. The germline V gene has CDR1 LNHDA and CDR2 SQIVND (reference sequence). The CDR3 DNA is TGTGCCAGTAGTATACGGTCAGGGGCCCAGCTGGATCAGCCCCAGCATTTT. It translates to CASSIRSGAQLDQPQHF. The full variable domain, completed using reference TRBV19 and TRBJ1-5, is DGGITQSPKYLFRKEGQNVTLSCEQNLNHDAMYWYRQDPGQGLRLIYYSQIVNDFQKGDIAEGYSVSREKKESFPLTVTSAQKNPTAFYLCASSIRSGAQLDQPQHFGDGTRLSIL.

V and J are TRBV9 and TRBJ1-4; no clear D gene. CDR1 and CDR2 from the germline V gene are SGDLS and YYNGEE. This CDR3 is 14 amino acids long. Trimming pared 4 bases from V and 6 bases from J, leaving 13 bases between. CDR3 amino acids: CASSPNGLDEKLFF. The CDR3, as DNA: TGTGCCAGCAGCCCGAACGGGTTGGATGAAAAACTGTTTTTT.